The sequence of this TCR beta chain was determined in a study of CD8+ T cells in alopecia areata. Notes on the study in general: Scalp clonality, along with expanded CD8+ clones among the top 100, was significantly decreased by tofacitinib. Uncertainty about whether baseline CD8+ expansion is linked to response remains, with one nonresponder.

The CDR3 runs 13 residues. From germline, CDR1 is MNHEY and CDR2 SMNVEV (reference sequence). Trimming took 2 bases from V and 1 from J, leaving 4 bases between them. Documented treatment: oral pan-JAK inhibitor, 5-10 mg twice daily. The investigators collected lesional scalp punch biopsies and peripheral blood from alopecia areata patients. This clone was observed a few times. Its antigen is unknown. Extracted from the samples, RNA was reverse transcribed into cDNA to serve as the sequencing template. Only in-frame clones appear in the TCRdb table, and some are missing; sequencing was by immunoSEQ multiplex PCR. The repertoire has approximately 280,000 clones, 55% to 70% of them found once; the top ten carry around 1.7%.

The input for sequencing was CD4+ T cells sorted from blood, taken at week 24, from a patient treated with tofacitinib. This sequence was found in a human donor with alopecia areata. The chain combines TRBV27 with TRBJ2-3; D ambiguous. CDR3 nucleotides: TGTGCCAGCAGTTTAAAGGGCACAGATACGCAGTATTTT. Amino acids: CASSLKGTDTQYF.